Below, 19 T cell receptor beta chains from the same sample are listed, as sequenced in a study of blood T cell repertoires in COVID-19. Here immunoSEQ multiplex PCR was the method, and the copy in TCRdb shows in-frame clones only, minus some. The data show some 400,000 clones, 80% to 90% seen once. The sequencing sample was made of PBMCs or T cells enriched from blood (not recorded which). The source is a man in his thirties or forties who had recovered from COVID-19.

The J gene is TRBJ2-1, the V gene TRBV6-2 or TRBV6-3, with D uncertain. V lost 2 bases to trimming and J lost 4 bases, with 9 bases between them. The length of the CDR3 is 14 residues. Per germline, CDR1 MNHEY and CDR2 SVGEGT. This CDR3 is CASSYAVGYNEQFF. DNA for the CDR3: TGTGCCAGCAGTTACGCGGTCGGTTACAATGAGCAGTTCTTC.

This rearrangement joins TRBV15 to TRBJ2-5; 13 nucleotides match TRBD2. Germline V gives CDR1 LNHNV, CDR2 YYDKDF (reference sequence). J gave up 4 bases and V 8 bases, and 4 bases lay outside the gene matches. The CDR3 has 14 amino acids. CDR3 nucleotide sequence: TGTGCCACCGGACTAGCGGGAGTTGGAGAGACCCAGTACTTC. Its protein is CATGLAGVGETQYF.

This chain's CDR3 is CASSGGGRYTDTQYF. The CDR3 nucleotides read TGTGCCAGCAGTGGGGGCGGGCGATACACAGATACGCAGTATTTT. This chain links TRBV28 with TRBJ2-3; D possibly corresponds to TRBD1 (6 bases). V lost 5 bases to trimming and J lost 2 bases, with 14 bases between them. The germline CDR1 and CDR2 sequences are MDHEN and SYDVKM. CDR3 length: 15 residues.

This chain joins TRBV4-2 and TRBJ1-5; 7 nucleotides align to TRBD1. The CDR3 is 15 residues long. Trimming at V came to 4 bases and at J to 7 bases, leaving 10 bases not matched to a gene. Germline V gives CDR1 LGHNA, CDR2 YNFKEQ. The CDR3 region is CASSRNPGGQQPQHF. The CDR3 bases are TGTGCCAGCAGCCGGAACCCAGGGGGACAGCAGCCCCAGCATTTT.

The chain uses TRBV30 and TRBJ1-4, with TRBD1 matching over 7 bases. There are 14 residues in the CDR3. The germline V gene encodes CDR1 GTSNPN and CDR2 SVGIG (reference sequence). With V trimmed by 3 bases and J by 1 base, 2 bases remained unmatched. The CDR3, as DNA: TGTGCCTGGAGCTGGGACAGAACTAATGAAAAACTGTTTTTT. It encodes CAWSWDRTNEKLFF.

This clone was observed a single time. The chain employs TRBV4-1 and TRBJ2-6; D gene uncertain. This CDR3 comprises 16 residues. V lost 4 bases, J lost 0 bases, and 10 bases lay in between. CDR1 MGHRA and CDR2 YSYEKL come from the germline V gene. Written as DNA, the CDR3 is TGCGCCAGCAGCCCGCGACATAACTCTGGGGCCAACGTCCTGACTTTC. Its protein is CASSPRHNSGANVLTF.

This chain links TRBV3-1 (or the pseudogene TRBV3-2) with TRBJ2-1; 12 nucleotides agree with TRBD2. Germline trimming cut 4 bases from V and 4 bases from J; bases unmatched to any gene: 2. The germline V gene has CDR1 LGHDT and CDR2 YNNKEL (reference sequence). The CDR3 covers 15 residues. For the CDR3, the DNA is TGTGCCAGCAGCCCTAGCGGGAGGGTATACAATGAGCAGTTCTTC. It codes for CASSPSGRVYNEQFF.

CDR3 DNA: TGCGCCAGCAGCCAAATCAGGGAGGGAACTGAAGCTTTCTTT. It encodes CASSQIREGTEAFF. The chain uses TRBV4-1 and TRBJ1-1; a weak D match, TRBD1 (5 bases). This CDR3 is built from 14 residues. The V gene lost 2 bases and the J gene lost 5 bases, with 12 bases spanning the gap. Germline-derived CDR1 and CDR2 are MGHRA and YSYEKL.

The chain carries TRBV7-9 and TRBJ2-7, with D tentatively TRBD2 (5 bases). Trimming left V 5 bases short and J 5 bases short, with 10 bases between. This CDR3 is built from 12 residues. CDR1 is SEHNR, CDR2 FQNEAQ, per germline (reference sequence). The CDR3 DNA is TGTGCCAGCAGCACCCGACTAAACGAGCAGTACTTC. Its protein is CASSTRLNEQYF. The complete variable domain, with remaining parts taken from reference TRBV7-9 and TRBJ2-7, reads DTGVSQNPRHKITKRGQNVTFRCDPISEHNRLYWYRQTLGQGPEFLTYFQNEAQLEKSRLLSDRFSAERPKGSFSTLEIQRTEQGDSAMYLCASSTRLNEQYFGPGTRLTVT.

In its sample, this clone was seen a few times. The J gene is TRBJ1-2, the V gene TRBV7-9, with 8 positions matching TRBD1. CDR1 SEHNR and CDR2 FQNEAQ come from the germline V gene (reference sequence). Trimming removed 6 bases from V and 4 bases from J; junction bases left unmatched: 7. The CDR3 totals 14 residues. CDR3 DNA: TGTGCCAGCAGACCTGACAGGGGATCCTATGGCTACACCTTC. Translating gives CASRPDRGSYGYTF.

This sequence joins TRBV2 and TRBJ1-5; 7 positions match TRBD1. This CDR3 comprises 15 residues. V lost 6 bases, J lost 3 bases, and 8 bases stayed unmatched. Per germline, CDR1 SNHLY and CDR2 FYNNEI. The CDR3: CASRSRQGPNQPQHF. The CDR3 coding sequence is TGTGCCAGCAGGTCTCGACAGGGTCCCAATCAGCCCCAGCATTTT.

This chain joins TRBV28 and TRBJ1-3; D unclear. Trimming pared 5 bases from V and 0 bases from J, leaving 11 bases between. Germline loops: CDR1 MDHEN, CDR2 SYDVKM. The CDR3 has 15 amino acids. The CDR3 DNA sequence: TGTGCCAGCAGTCTTCGACAAAGCTCTGGAAACACCATATATTTT. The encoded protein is CASSLRQSSGNTIYF.

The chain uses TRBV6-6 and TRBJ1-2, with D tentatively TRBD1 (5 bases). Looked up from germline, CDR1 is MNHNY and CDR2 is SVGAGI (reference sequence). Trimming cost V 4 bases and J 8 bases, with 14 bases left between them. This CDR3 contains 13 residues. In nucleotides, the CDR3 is TGTGCCAGCAGTTCACGGGACTCCCTGGGCTACACCTTC. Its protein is CASSSRDSLGYTF.

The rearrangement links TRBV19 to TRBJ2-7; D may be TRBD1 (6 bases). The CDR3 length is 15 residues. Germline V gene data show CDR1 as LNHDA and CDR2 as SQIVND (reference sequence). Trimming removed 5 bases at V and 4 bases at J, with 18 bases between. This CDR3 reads CASSSGGRGVYEQYF. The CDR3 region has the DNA TGTGCCAGTAGTTCTGGTGGCAGGGGTGTGTACGAGCAGTACTTC.

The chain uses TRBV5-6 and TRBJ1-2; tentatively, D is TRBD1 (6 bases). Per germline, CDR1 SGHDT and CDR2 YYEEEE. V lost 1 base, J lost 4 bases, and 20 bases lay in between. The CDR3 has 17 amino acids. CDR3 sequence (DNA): TGTGCCAGCAGCTTGTCAGGGGCCGGGCTTCCGGTCTATGGCTACACCTTC. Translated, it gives CASSLSGAGLPVYGYTF.

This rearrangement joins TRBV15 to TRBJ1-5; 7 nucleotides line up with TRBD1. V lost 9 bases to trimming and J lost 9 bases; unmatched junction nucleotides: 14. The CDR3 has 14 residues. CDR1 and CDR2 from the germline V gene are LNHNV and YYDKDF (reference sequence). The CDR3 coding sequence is TGTGCCACGATGCTATCGACAGGGCAGGGGCCCCAGCATTTT. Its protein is CATMLSTGQGPQHF.

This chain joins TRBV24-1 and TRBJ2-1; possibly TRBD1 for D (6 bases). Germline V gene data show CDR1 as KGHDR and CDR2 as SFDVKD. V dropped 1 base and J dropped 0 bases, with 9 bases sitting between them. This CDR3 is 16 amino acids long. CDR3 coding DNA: TGTGCCACCAGTGATTTAGGACAGTCCTCCTACAATGAGCAGTTCTTC. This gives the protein CATSDLGQSSYNEQFF.

In DNA form, the CDR3 reads TGTGCCAGCGGACAGGGCTATGGCTACACCTTC. Residues: CASGQGYGYTF. The genes are TRBV27 and TRBJ1-2; TRBD1 matches 8 bases. Germline values: CDR1 MNHEY, CDR2 SMNVEV (reference sequence). The J segment lost 4 bases and the V segment lost 8 bases, leaving 0 bases of the junction unmatched. This CDR3 comprises 11 residues.

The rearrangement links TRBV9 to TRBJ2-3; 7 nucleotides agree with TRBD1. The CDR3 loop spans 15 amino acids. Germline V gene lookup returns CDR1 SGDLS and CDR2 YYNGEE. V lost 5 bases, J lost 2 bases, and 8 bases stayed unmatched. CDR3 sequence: CASRNDRANTDTQYF. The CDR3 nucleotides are TGTGCCAGCAGGAATGACAGGGCTAACACAGATACGCAGTATTTT. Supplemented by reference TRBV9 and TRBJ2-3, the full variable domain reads DSGVTQTPKHLITATGQRVTLRCSPRSGDLSVYWYQQSLDQGLQFLIQYYNGEERAKGNILERFSAQQFPDLHSELNLSSLELGDSALYFCASRNDRANTDTQYFGPGTRLTVL.